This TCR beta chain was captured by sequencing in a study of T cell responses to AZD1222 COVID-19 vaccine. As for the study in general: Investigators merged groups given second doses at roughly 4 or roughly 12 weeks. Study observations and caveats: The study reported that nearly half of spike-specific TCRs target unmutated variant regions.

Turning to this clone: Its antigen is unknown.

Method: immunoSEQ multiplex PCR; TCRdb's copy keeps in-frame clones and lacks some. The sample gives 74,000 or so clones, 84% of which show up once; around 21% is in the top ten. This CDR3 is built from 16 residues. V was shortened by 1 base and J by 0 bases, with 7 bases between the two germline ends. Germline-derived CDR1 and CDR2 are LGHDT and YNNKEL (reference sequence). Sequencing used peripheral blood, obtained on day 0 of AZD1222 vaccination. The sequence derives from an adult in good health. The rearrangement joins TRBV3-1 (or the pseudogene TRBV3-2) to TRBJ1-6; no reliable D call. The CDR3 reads CASSQVGSSYNSPLHF. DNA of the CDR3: TGTGCCAGCAGCCAAGTTGGGAGCTCCTATAATTCACCCCTCCACTTT.